The clone carrying this T cell receptor beta chain appeared once. Original processing methods: By means of reference gene primer amplification, nucleated cell counts were estimated. Libraries were prepared by immunoSEQ multiplex PCR; TCRdb keeps only in-frame clonotypes and omits some of them. From that table come the V and J calls and clone size; the DNA was used to work out D and trimming. This table holds roughly 170,000 clones, 80% to 90% found once. The data derive from a study of blood T cell repertoires in COVID-19. Across the study: The origin of the acute and convalescent COVID-19 samples was the United States, Italy and Spain. T cells, B-cell-depleted T cells, or PBMCs supplied cDNA or gDNA.

The receptor's source is a man between 65 and 80 years old with active or convalescent COVID-19. Source material: peripheral blood.

The CDR3 protein is CASSSFGQEGYTF. CDR3 DNA sequence: TGTGCCAGCAGTTCCTTTGGACAGGAAGGCTACACCTTC. The genes are TRBV28 and TRBJ1-2, with 7 bases aligning to TRBD1. With V trimmed by 4 bases and J by 8 bases, 7 bases remained unmatched. This CDR3 comprises 13 residues. The germline V gene has CDR1 MDHEN and CDR2 SYDVKM.